This T cell receptor (beta chain) is from a study of monozygotic twins with inflammatory bowel disease. From its re-call of the 5' RACE reads, TCRdb lists each CDR3 protein once, without DNA. The sample totals a few hundred thousand distinct CDR3 sequences. In germline, CDR1 is MGHRA, CDR2 YSYEKL. The CDR3 spans 15 residues. The sample comprised blood. The clonotype was recovered from a human donor with ulcerative colitis or Crohn's disease, or a healthy co-twin of an affected twin (not recorded which). The chain has TRBV4-1 and TRBJ1-4; TCRdb calls TRBD1, which cannot be checked without DNA. CDR3 protein: CASSQADRSNEKLFF.